This passage covers 20 T cell receptor beta chains from one sample sequenced in a study of T-cell reconstitution after alpha-beta-depleted transplantation in children. Unique molecular identifiers tagged the TCRbeta library. TCRdb re-called the PCR reads with MiXCR, one entry per CDR3 protein. The sample has 420,000 or so distinct CDR3 sequences; 9.5% to 13% are singletons. The sequencing here drew on PBMCs from the stem cell graft donor, taken from the stem cell graft. The source of these receptors is a human donor who donated a stem cell graft to a child with acute myeloid leukemia.

The chain uses TRBV3-1 and TRBJ1-3; D is unresolved. The CDR3 is 14 amino acids. The V end was cut by 5 bases, the J end by 8 bases, with 16 bases between. Germline-derived CDR1 and CDR2 are LGHDT and YNNKEL (reference sequence). The CDR3 bases are TGTGCCAGCAGCGCCCAGAAAACCGGTTACACCATATATTTT. Translation gives CASSAQKTGYTIYF. The full variable domain, its missing parts supplied by reference TRBV3-1 and TRBJ1-3, is DTAVSQTPKYLVTQMGNDKSIKCEQNLGHDTMYWYKQDSKKFLKIMFSYNNKELIINETVPNRFSPKSPDKAHLNLHINSLELGDSAVYFCASSAQKTGYTIYFGEGSWLTVV.

This sequence joins TRBV29-1 and TRBJ2-1; D is unresolved. This CDR3 comprises 13 residues. Germline V gives CDR1 SQVTM, CDR2 ANQGSEA. V was shortened by 4 bases and J by 8 bases, with 15 bases between the two germline ends. CDR3 sequence (DNA): TGCAGCGTTGCCGGCAGGCTATTCCATGAGCAGTTCTTC. Its translation is CSVAGRLFHEQFF.

V is TRBV9 and J is TRBJ1-2, with D possibly matching TRBD1 (5 bases). Trimming shortened V by 3 bases and J by 4 bases, and 16 bases separated the two germline ends. The CDR3 totals 15 residues. Looked up from germline, CDR1 is SGDLS and CDR2 is YYNGEE. The CDR3 reads CASSAGGITGYGYTF. In DNA, the CDR3 is TGTGCCAGCAGCGCCGGGGGGATAACTGGCTATGGCTACACCTTC. The entire variable domain, with the rest obtained from reference TRBV9 and TRBJ1-2, is as follows: DSGVTQTPKHLITATGQRVTLRCSPRSGDLSVYWYQQSLDQGLQFLIQYYNGEERAKGNILERFSAQQFPDLHSELNLSSLELGDSALYFCASSAGGITGYGYTFGSGTRLTVV.

The chain recombines TRBV5-1 with TRBJ2-7; TRBD1 matches at 8 bases. The CDR3 runs to 14 residues. V shed 5 bases and J 3 bases; nucleotides not matched to a gene: 7. The V gene's germline CDR1 is SGHRS and CDR2 YFSETQ. The CDR3 DNA reads TGCGCCAGCAGATTCTCGGACAGGGACTACGAGCAGTACTTC. Its protein product is CASRFSDRDYEQYF.

The chain recombines TRBV11-2 with TRBJ2-3; D is perhaps TRBD1 (6 bases). The germline CDR1 and CDR2 sequences are SGHAT and FQNNGV. There are 14 residues in the CDR3. The germline V and J ends were trimmed by 6 bases and 2 bases, with 12 bases remaining between them. CDR3 protein: CASRYRQDTDTQYF. CDR3 coding DNA: TGTGCCAGCAGATACCGACAGGACACAGATACGCAGTATTTT.

This clonotype has a handful of counts. This chain joins TRBV12-3 or TRBV12-4 and TRBJ2-7, with D possibly TRBD2 on 6 matching bases. The CDR3 sequence is 14 residues long. With 6 bases removed from V and 1 base from J, the gap between germline ends came to 13 bases. Here the CDR3 reads CASSANSGSYEQYF. CDR3 nucleotides: TGTGCCAGCAGCGCAAATAGCGGATCCTACGAGCAGTACTTC.

J is TRBJ1-5 and V is TRBV6-5; D ambiguous. The germline gives CDR1 MNHEY, CDR2 SVGAGI. The V end lost 1 base, the J end lost 4 bases, and 20 bases lay between the germline ends. The CDR3 is 18 residues long. The CDR3 region has the DNA TGTGCCAGCAGTTACTTTCCTCCCCGGGAGGGCAGAAATCAGCCCCAGCATTTT. Amino acids: CASSYFPPREGRNQPQHF.

The chain links TRBV6-1 to TRBJ1-1; tentatively, D is TRBD1 (6 bases). Germline assignment: CDR1 MNHNS and CDR2 SASEGT. The CDR3 length is 11 residues. The germline V and J ends were trimmed by 7 bases and 6 bases, with 9 bases remaining between them. This CDR3 reads CASTGTSEAFF. The DNA for the CDR3 is TGTGCCAGCACCGGGACATCTGAAGCTTTCTTT.

This clonotype was picked up a small number of times. This sequence joins TRBV12-3 or TRBV12-4 and TRBJ1-1; D is uncertain. The germline V and J ends were trimmed by 6 bases and 0 bases, with 11 bases remaining between them. The CDR3 covers 14 residues. In DNA, the CDR3 is TGTGCCAGCAGCCGGATAGCTATGAACACTGAAGCTTTCTTT. Its protein is CASSRIAMNTEAFF.

V and J are TRBV6-2 or TRBV6-3 and TRBJ1-2, with 12 bases matching TRBD1. Trimming took 6 bases from V and 7 from J; bases not matched to a gene: 6. The CDR3 has 14 amino acids. From germline, CDR1 is MNHEY and CDR2 SVGEGT. CDR3 DNA sequence: TGTGCCAGCAGACCTGGGACAGGGGGCAGTGGCTACACCTTC. Residues: CASRPGTGGSGYTF.

The CDR3 loop is CASSLAVGGTTEPQHF. For the CDR3, the DNA is TGTGCCAGCAGCTTAGCGGTAGGAGGCACTACCGAGCCCCAGCATTTT. The chain recombines TRBV7-8 with TRBJ1-5; D unresolved. There are 16 residues in the CDR3. Per the germline V gene, CDR1 is SGHVS and CDR2 is FQNEAQ. V was shortened by 0 bases and J by 8 bases, with 17 bases between the two germline ends.

This clonotype was seen ten or more times. An end of the junction does not agree with germline; a read error may underlie this. The CDR3 protein is CASSLGNEQFF. The CDR3 DNA reads as TGTGCCAGCAGCTTAGGCAATGAGCAGTTCTTC. J is TRBJ2-1 and V is TRBV12-3 or TRBV12-4; no clear D gene. The CDR3 has 11 residues.

The rearrangement joins TRBV12-3 or TRBV12-4 to TRBJ1-1, with D possibly being TRBD1 (6 bases). V lost 5 bases and J lost 5, with 12 bases in between. This CDR3 contains 13 residues. CDR3 nucleotide sequence: TGTGCCAGCAGTCGGACAGAGCGAACTGAAGCTTTCTTT. This translates into CASSRTERTEAFF.

The chain uses TRBV10-2 and TRBJ1-1; weak D call: TRBD1 (5 bases). V lost 6 bases to trimming and J lost 11 bases, with 22 bases between them. The CDR3 is 14 amino acids. CDR1 and CDR2 (germline): WSHSY, SAAADI. This chain's CDR3 is CASRAAARLWGAFF. The CDR3 DNA sequence: TGCGCCAGCAGGGCCGCGGCCCGACTGTGGGGCGCTTTCTTT.

This clonotype was observed many times. The genes are TRBV2 and TRBJ2-2; possible D gene TRBD1, 5 bases. The V gene lost 4 bases and the J gene lost 7 bases, with 13 bases spanning the gap. Germline V gene lookup returns CDR1 SNHLY and CDR2 FYNNEI. This CDR3 has 14 residues. CDR3 nucleotide sequence: TGTGCCAGCAGTGTGGGCCAGGGCTACGGGGAGCTGTTTTTT. Translated: CASSVGQGYGELFF.

There are a few counts of this clonotype. The chain uses TRBV5-1 and TRBJ2-2; D may be TRBD2 (5 bases). This CDR3 spans 16 amino acids. The V gene's germline CDR1 is SGHRS and CDR2 YFSETQ. V lost 3 bases, J lost 2 bases, and 14 bases lay in between. The CDR3 reads CASSYRALANTGELFF. The CDR3 DNA sequence: TGCGCCAGCAGCTACCGGGCTCTAGCTAACACCGGGGAGCTGTTTTTT.

The genes are TRBV20-1 and TRBJ2-2; 16 positions agree with TRBD2. This CDR3 has 21 amino acids. CDR1 is DFQATT and CDR2 is SNEGSKA in the germline V gene (reference sequence). V lost 6 bases and J lost 0; bases outside the gene matches: 16. The DNA of the CDR3 is TGCAGTGCGCGAGTCCCGGGACGTGGGACTAGCGGGAGGGCGAACACCGGGGAGCTGTTTTTT. This sequence encodes CSARVPGRGTSGRANTGELFF.

This clonotype was observed a few times. This chain links TRBV18 with TRBJ2-7; no clear D. The V gene lost 4 bases and the J gene lost 0 bases, with 10 bases spanning the gap. This CDR3 contains 14 residues. CDR1 is KGHSH and CDR2 is LQKENI in the germline V gene. CDR3 coding DNA: TGTGCCAGCTCACAGGGAACCTCCTCCTACGAGCAGTACGTC. It specifies CASSQGTSSYEQYV.

This clonotype turned up a few times. This chain links TRBV4-1 with TRBJ2-1; possible D gene TRBD2, 6 bases. The CDR3 spans 17 residues. V shed 1 base and J shed 7 bases, with 20 bases lying between them. Per the germline V gene, CDR1 is MGHRA and CDR2 is YSYEKL. Written as DNA, the CDR3 is TGCGCCAGCAGCCAAGTGAACCAGCGGGTCCCCGCGAATGAGCAGTTCTTC. This sequence encodes CASSQVNQRVPANEQFF.

The DNA of the CDR3 is TGTGCCAGCAGTCCACGGACAGGGGGTTTGGCCAACGTCCTGACTTTC. It translates to CASSPRTGGLANVLTF. The J gene is TRBJ2-6, the V gene TRBV27; 10 nucleotides agree with TRBD1. Looked up from germline, CDR1 is MNHEY and CDR2 is SMNVEV (reference sequence). Trimming cost V 5 bases and J 6 bases; bases outside gene matches: 7. CDR3 size: 16 residues.